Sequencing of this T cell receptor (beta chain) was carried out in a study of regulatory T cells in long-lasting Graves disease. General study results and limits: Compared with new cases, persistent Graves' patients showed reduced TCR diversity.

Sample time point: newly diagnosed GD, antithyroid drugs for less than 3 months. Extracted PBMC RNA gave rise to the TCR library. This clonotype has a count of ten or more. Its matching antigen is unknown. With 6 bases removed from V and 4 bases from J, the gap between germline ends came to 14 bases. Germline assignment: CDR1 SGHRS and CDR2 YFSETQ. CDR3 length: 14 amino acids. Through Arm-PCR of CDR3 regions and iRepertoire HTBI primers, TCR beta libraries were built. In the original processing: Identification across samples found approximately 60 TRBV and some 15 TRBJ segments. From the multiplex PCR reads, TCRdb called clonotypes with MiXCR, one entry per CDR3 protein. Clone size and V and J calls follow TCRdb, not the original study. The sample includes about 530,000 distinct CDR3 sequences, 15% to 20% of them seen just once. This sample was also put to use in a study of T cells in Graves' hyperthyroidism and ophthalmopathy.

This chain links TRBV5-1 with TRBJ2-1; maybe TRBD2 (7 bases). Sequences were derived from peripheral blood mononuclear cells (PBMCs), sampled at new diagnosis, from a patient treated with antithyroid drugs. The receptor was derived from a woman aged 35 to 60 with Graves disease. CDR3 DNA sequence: TGCGCCAGCAACGTGCGGGGGCAATACAATGAGCAGTTCTTC. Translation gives CASNVRGQYNEQFF.